The next 24 T cell receptor beta chains were all read from a single sample in a study of breast tumors, draining lymph nodes, adjacent tissues. TCRdb re-called the multiplex PCR reads with MiXCR, one entry per CDR3 protein. The sample has 150,000 to 200,000 distinct CDR3 sequences, approximately 30% seen once. The lymph nodes were axillary draining lymph nodes from breast cancer patients. Input material: axillary lymph node tissue. The receptors were sampled from a female donor with breast cancer. Some clones in this sample may be carry-over from other donors' samples.

The chain has TRBV6-5 and TRBJ1-6; D is ambiguous. Trimming stripped 5 bases from V and 6 bases from J, with 14 bases between. Germline V lookup: CDR1 MNHEY, CDR2 SVGAGI. This CDR3 has 15 residues. The CDR3 DNA reads as TGTGCCAGCAGTCCCCGCGTGCCGGGTAATTCACCCCTCCACTTT. Translating gives CASSPRVPGNSPLHF.

This chain joins TRBV3-1 and TRBJ2-7, with 15 bases identical to TRBD2. Germline CDR1 reads LGHDT; CDR2 reads YNNKEL (reference sequence). The J segment lost 9 bases and the V segment lost 0 bases, leaving 9 bases of the junction unmatched. The CDR3 loop spans 17 amino acids. CDR3 nucleotides: TGTGCCAGCAGCCAAGAGCCCTGGACTAGCGGGAGGGATGGGCAGTACTTC. Translation gives CASSQEPWTSGRDGQYF.

This chain uses TRBV2 with TRBJ2-2; TRBD1 agrees at 10 bases. CDR1 and CDR2 (germline): SNHLY, FYNNEI. J lost 3 bases, V lost 2 bases, and 9 bases had no gene match. The CDR3 runs to 18 residues. The CDR3 DNA sequence: TGTGCCAGCAGTGAAAACACCGGGACAGGGGCACACACCGGGGAGCTGTTTTTT. Translating gives CASSENTGTGAHTGELFF.

This clonotype was observed many times. Here the CDR3 reads CASRRQDSPLHF. CDR3 nucleotides: TGTGCCAGCAGGAGACAGGATTCACCCCTCCACTTT. J is TRBJ1-6 and V is TRBV7-2, with D possibly being TRBD1 (6 bases). CDR3 size: 12 residues. Trimming left V 6 bases short and J 8 bases short, with 8 bases between. Germline V gene sequence: CDR1 SGHTA, CDR2 FQGNSA.

With respect to this clonotype: The junction differs from germline at one of its ends, possibly a read error. This chain connects TRBV2 to TRBJ1-1; D call uncertain. The CDR3 contains 14 residues. The V gene's germline CDR1 is SNHLY and CDR2 FYNNEI. Here the CDR3 reads CASSGTDLNAEAFF. In nucleotides, the CDR3 is TGTGCCAGCAGTGGGACGGATTTGAACGCTGAAGCTTTCTTT.

This clonotype was seen only a few times. The chain uses TRBV7-2 and TRBJ1-1; D unclear. From germline, CDR1 is SGHTA and CDR2 FQGNSA. The germline V and J ends were trimmed by 1 base and 7 bases, with 13 bases remaining between them. The CDR3 spans 14 residues. CDR3 DNA: TGTGCCAGCAGCTTAGTTGACGCCCGGGGTGAAGCTTTCTTT. This encodes CASSLVDARGEAFF. Combining the CDR3 with reference TRBV7-2 and TRBJ1-1 gives the whole variable domain GAGVSQSPSNKVTEKGKDVELRCDPISGHTALYWYRQSLGQGLEFLIYFQGNSAPDKSGLPSDRFSAERTGGSVSTLTIQRTQQEDSAVYLCASSLVDARGEAFFGQGTRLTVV.

This clonotype was found many times. DNA for the CDR3: TGTGCCATCAGTGAGCGGCAGGGGGTGCCAGATACGCAGTATTTT. This translates into CAISERQGVPDTQYF. V gene TRBV10-3 combines with J gene TRBJ2-3, with 7 bases matching TRBD1. Germline CDR1 is ENHRY and CDR2 is SYGVKD. V was pared by 2 bases and J by 4 bases, with 6 bases of the junction left unmatched. The CDR3 length is 15 residues.

This clonotype occurred many times. This chain uses TRBV5-1 with TRBJ2-3; D gene uncertain. The CDR3 has 15 residues. Germline V gene data show CDR1 as SGHRS and CDR2 as YFSETQ. V shed 5 bases and J shed 1 base, with 14 bases lying between them. The CDR3, as DNA: TGCGCCAGCAGAGCCTGGGCCGATGGCACAGATACGCAGTATTTT. Its protein is CASRAWADGTDTQYF.

This clonotype came up many times. This chain joins TRBV5-6 and TRBJ2-7; D is uncertain. Trimming took off 1 base at V and 1 base at J, with 3 bases between the two ends. Germline V lookup: CDR1 SGHDT, CDR2 YYEEEE. The CDR3 is 12 amino acids. CDR3 sequence reads: CASSLLSYEQYF. The DNA of the CDR3 is TGTGCCAGCAGCTTGTTATCCTACGAGCAGTACTTC.

This clonotype was counted only a few times. This chain connects TRBV28 to TRBJ2-2; D remains unclear. Germline CDR1 is MDHEN and CDR2 is SYDVKM. V was shortened by 7 bases and J by 0 bases, with 9 bases between the two germline ends. The CDR3 totals 14 residues. The DNA for the CDR3 is TGTGCCAGCATCTCCGGGTCGAACACCGGGGAGCTGTTTTTT. This codes for CASISGSNTGELFF.

This clonotype was counted ten times or more. The genes are TRBV7-9 and TRBJ2-3; 11 bases fit TRBD2. The CDR3 runs 16 residues. CDR1 and CDR2 (germline): SEHNR, FQNEAQ (reference sequence). The trim removed 6 bases at V and 0 bases at J, leaving 5 bases unmatched. CDR3 residues: CASRTSGDPSTDTQYF. DNA for the CDR3: TGTGCCAGCAGGACTAGCGGGGATCCTAGCACAGATACGCAGTATTTT.

This clonotype came up many times. The chain has TRBV7-2 and TRBJ2-1; 10 nucleotides line up with TRBD2. J was trimmed by 5 bases and V by 5 bases; bases with no gene match: 6. The CDR3 consists of 15 residues. Germline V gene data show CDR1 as SGHTA and CDR2 as FQGNSA. In nucleotides, the CDR3 is TGTGCCAGCAGCGCCGGGACTAGCGTCAACAATGAGCAGTTCTTC. This sequence encodes CASSAGTSVNNEQFF.

J is TRBJ2-5 and V is TRBV5-1; tentative D call: TRBD1 (5 bases). Trimming removed 1 base at V and 4 bases at J, with 11 bases between. The CDR3 is made up of 14 amino acids. Per germline, CDR1 SGHRS and CDR2 YFSETQ. The CDR3 is CASSLLARVETQYF. The CDR3 DNA follows: TGCGCCAGCAGCTTGTTGGCCAGGGTAGAGACCCAGTACTTC.

This clonotype has a count of ten or more. The chain joins TRBV9 to TRBJ2-1; perhaps TRBD2 as D (6 bases). Germline V CDR1 and CDR2: SGDLS, YYNGEE. Trimming shortened V by 0 bases and J by 0 bases, and 10 bases separated the two germline ends. CDR3 length equals 16 residues. The CDR3 here is CASSVGSGSSYNEQFF. The CDR3, as DNA: TGTGCCAGCAGCGTAGGATCCGGGAGCTCCTACAATGAGCAGTTCTTC.

The chain is built from TRBV6-2 or TRBV6-3 and TRBJ2-2; the D gene is possibly TRBD2 (5 bases). The CDR3 runs to 15 residues. V gave up 5 bases and J gave up 5 bases, with 15 bases separating them. Germline loops: CDR1 MNHEY, CDR2 SVGEGT. The CDR3 sequence: CASSHGVAGTGELFF. The CDR3 DNA sequence: TGTGCCAGCAGTCACGGGGTAGCCGGAACCGGGGAGCTGTTTTTT.

In this sample, this clonotype turned up a few times. A read error is possible here, since a much larger clone lies one base away. The V gene is TRBV7-9, the J gene TRBJ1-3, with D perhaps matching TRBD1 (5 bases). This CDR3 comprises 17 residues. Germline lookup yields CDR1 SEHNR and CDR2 FQNEAQ (reference sequence). The CDR3 DNA sequence: TGTGCCAGCAGCTCCAACTCGGGGGTTTCAGCTGGAACCACCATATATTTT. The encoded protein is CASSSNSGVSAGTTIYF.

The chain joins TRBV3-1 to TRBJ1-3; a weak D match, TRBD1 (6 bases). V was shortened by 7 bases and J by 1 base, with 8 bases between the two germline ends. Germline CDR1 reads LGHDT; CDR2 reads YNNKEL (reference sequence). This CDR3 has 13 residues. The CDR3 protein is CASNQGSGNTIYF. The CDR3 DNA reads TGTGCCAGCAATCAGGGGTCTGGAAACACCATATATTTT.

Comment on this clonotype: This may arise from a read error, as a much more abundant clone is one base away. The chain links TRBV12-3 or TRBV12-4 to TRBJ2-1; 14 bases line up with TRBD2. CDR3 length: 17 amino acids. J lost 3 bases, V lost 4 bases, and 5 bases had no gene match. CDR3 region: CASSSTSGRVYYNEQFF. CDR3 bases: TGTGCCAGCAGTTCGACTAGCGGGAGGGTCTACTACAATGAGCAGTTCTTC.

V gene TRBV12-3 or TRBV12-4 combines with J gene TRBJ1-3, with a tentative D call TRBD1 (6 bases). The V and J ends lost 5 bases and 3 bases respectively, with 17 bases between them. This CDR3 is 16 amino acids long. In DNA form, the CDR3 reads TGTGCCAGCAGTGAGACAGGCTATGGCTATGGAAACACCATATATTTT. As protein: CASSETGYGYGNTIYF.

This clonotype occurred many times. The chain carries TRBV12-3 or TRBV12-4 and TRBJ2-7; no firm D call. Between the trimmed V and J ends, which lost 1 base and 2 bases, there was a span of 6 bases. CDR3 length: 13 residues. CDR3: CASSLGIAYEQYF. In DNA form, the CDR3 reads TGTGCCAGCAGTTTAGGGATCGCCTACGAGCAGTACTTC.

The chain employs TRBV2 and TRBJ2-2; a possible D gene is TRBD2 (5 bases). V lost 3 bases and J lost 2, with 13 bases in between. Per the germline V gene, CDR1 is SNHLY and CDR2 is FYNNEI. The CDR3 spans 16 residues. DNA for the CDR3: TGTGCCAGCAGTGACTGGGGTCGGGATAACACCGGGGAGCTGTTTTTT. Its protein is CASSDWGRDNTGELFF.

This clonotype was seen many times. The chain joins TRBV10-3 to TRBJ1-3; 8 bases align to TRBD1. Losses at the gene ends were 10 bases for V and 4 bases for J; bases not matched to a gene: 21. CDR3 length equals 18 residues. The germline gives CDR1 ENHRY, CDR2 SYGVKD. The CDR3 spells CATSYGTGFFRSGNTIYF. The CDR3 DNA reads as TGTGCCACTAGCTACGGGACAGGCTTTTTTCGGTCCGGAAACACCATATATTTT.

Comment on this clonotype: The CDR3 end shows no conserved phenylalanine or tryptophan, and so a read error is likely. Because the CDR3's place on the DNA is in doubt, the DNA is left out and the CDR3 is given as listed by TCRdb. The chain links TRBV10-1 to TRBJ2-5; whether TRBD1, the table's D call, matches the DNA was not checked. Including both end residues, the CDR3 is 18 amino acids long. Germline lookup yields CDR1 WNHNN and CDR2 SYGVQD (reference sequence). CDR3 region: CASSERLWDRDRTKRPST.

The rearrangement joins TRBV20-1 to TRBJ2-3, with D possibly being TRBD1 (5 bases). Trimming took off 6 bases at V and 5 bases at J, with 21 bases between the two ends. This CDR3 is 15 amino acids long. Germline V gives CDR1 DFQATT, CDR2 SNEGSKA (reference sequence). The CDR3: CSASSLEGVRDTQYF. CDR3 in DNA: TGCAGTGCCAGCAGTTTGGAAGGGGTCAGAGATACGCAGTATTTT.